The rows below give T cell receptor beta chains drawn from one sample of a study of T cells in Graves' hyperthyroidism and ophthalmopathy. TCRdb re-called the multiplex PCR reads with MiXCR, one entry per CDR3 protein. The sample lists about 500,000 distinct CDR3 sequences, 15% to 20% seen once, with roughly 29% in the top ten. Material for sequencing was blood. The source is a woman aged 25 to 39 with Graves' ophthalmopathy. Both conserved end residues are part of each CDR3. Fields, in order: V gene, D gene, clone size, J gene, CDR3 length, CDR3 DNA, CDR3 protein. A D gene is named only where the DNA matches it firmly. Some rows have no size entry. The others give once, few or many, or a class for an expanded clone.

TRBV30,NA,NA,TRBJ1-1,13,TGTGCCTGGACTCACGGGGCAGGCACTGAAGCTTTCTTT,CAWTHGAGTEAFF
TRBV11-1,TRBD1,many,TRBJ1-2,16,TGTGCCAGCAGCCCGACCGGGACAGTCTCTTTTGTCGGCTACACCTTC,CASSPTGTVSFVGYTF
TRBV5-6,NA,NA,TRBJ2-2,16,TGTGCCAGCAGCTTGATTGGGGGCGGCCGCACCGGGGAGCTGTTTTTT,CASSLIGGGRTGELFF
TRBV28,TRBD1,many,TRBJ1-2,16,TGTGCCAGCAGTTTTCTGGGGACAGGGGATTTGGATGGCTACACCTTC,CASSFLGTGDLDGYTF
TRBV24-1,TRBD2,few,TRBJ2-1,15,TGTGCCACCAGTCCTCCTGCGGGAGCATCCAATGAGCAGTTCTTC,CATSPPAGASNEQFF
TRBV6-2/TRBV6-3,TRBD2,NA,TRBJ2-1,15,TGTGCCAGCAGAGCTTTTAGCGGGAGGAGCAATGAGCAGTTCTTC,CASRAFSGRSNEQFF
TRBV5-1,NA,few,TRBJ2-6,18,TGCGCCAGCAGCTTGGGGATGGGGCAGGCTGACGGGGCCAACGTCCTGACTTTC,CASSLGMGQADGANVLTF
TRBV29-1,NA,many,TRBJ2-7,13,TGCAGCGTTGTGACTTGGGGGATACACGAGCAGTACTTC,CSVVTWGIHEQYF
TRBV4-1,NA,NA,TRBJ2-1,15,TGCGCCAGCAGCCAAGGACCGGGAGAGTACAATGAGCAGTTCTTC,CASSQGPGEYNEQFF
TRBV11-3,TRBD2,many,TRBJ2-1,15,TGTGCCAGCGGCCGAGCACTAGCGTACAACAATGAGCAGTTCTTC,CASGRALAYNNEQFF
TRBV2,NA,many,TRBJ2-2,12,TGTGCCAGCACGGGGGACACCGGGGAGCTGTTTTTT,CASTGDTGELFF